A selection of T cell receptor beta chains follows, all from one sample in a study of T cell repertoires in cytomegalovirus infection. These TCRs' antigens remain unknown. TCRdb re-called the reads with MiXCR, one entry per CDR3 protein. The table records 450,000 to 550,000 distinct CDR3 sequences, approximately 46% of them present only once. Specimen: cultured PBMCs, collected from culture after CMV antigen stimulation. All receptors come from a human donor in good health (CMV status not recorded). Some clones in this sample may be carry-over from other donors' samples. Both conserved end residues are part of each CDR3. A D gene is named only where the DNA matches it firmly. Rows give clone size only sometimes, using once, few, many, or a class for an expanded clone.

clone size	D gene	V gene	J gene	CDR3 protein	CDR3 DNA
-	-	TRBV10-1	TRBJ2-2	CATKLDGNTGELFF	TGCGCCACCAAGCTGGACGGAAACACCGGGGAGCTGTTTTTT
few	-	TRBV10-3	TRBJ1-1	CAISPDGSPRQNTEAFF	TGTGCCATCAGCCCGGACGGATCCCCCCGCCAGAACACTGAAGCTTTCTTT
-	-	TRBV12-3/TRBV12-4	TRBJ2-1	CASSSRTGYNEQFF	TGTGCCAGCAGTTCAAGGACTGGCTACAATGAGCAGTTCTTC
-	-	TRBV2	TRBJ2-7	CASSPGLIYEQYF	TGTGCCAGCAGCCCGGGACTTATATACGAGCAGTACTTC
-	-	TRBV30	TRBJ1-5	CAWSDMSNQPQHF	TGTGCCTGGAGTGACATGAGCAATCAGCCCCAGCATTTT
-	-	TRBV9	TRBJ1-6	CASGGVNSPLHF	TGTGCCAGCGGCGGTGTTAATTCACCCCTCCACTTT
-	-	TRBV7-2	TRBJ2-5	CASSLGGAIETQYF	TGTGCCAGCAGCTTGGGGGGGGCGATAGAGACCCAGTACTTC
-	TRBD2	TRBV6-6	TRBJ2-5	CASSGGWGGGGETQYF	TGTGCCAGCAGTGGAGGGTGGGGGGGAGGTGGGGAGACCCAGTACTTC
few	-	TRBV6-1	TRBJ2-3	CASSYFVRGRTDTQYF	TGTGCCAGCAGCTACTTCGTTCGGGGCCGCACAGATACGCAGTATTTT
-	-	TRBV4-2	TRBJ2-5	CASSQPGSETQYF	TGTGCCAGCAGCCAACCCGGGAGTGAGACCCAGTACTTC
-	-	TRBV15	TRBJ1-6	CATSLDNSPLHF	TGTGCCACCAGTCTCGATAATTCACCCCTCCACTTT
few	-	TRBV7-8	TRBJ2-7	CASSQTGYYEQYF	TGTGCCAGCAGCCAGACAGGATACTACGAGCAGTACTTC
few	-	TRBV6-8	TRBJ2-2	CASSFYMNTGELFF	TGTGCCAGCAGTTTTTACATGAACACCGGGGAGCTGTTTTTT
-	-	TRBV19	TRBJ1-5	CASSQLFRGPQHF	TGTGCCAGTAGTCAACTCTTCCGTGGGCCCCAGCATTTT
few	TRBD2	TRBV7-6	TRBJ2-7	CASSASGGSYEQYF	TGTGCCAGCAGCGCTAGCGGGGGTTCCTACGAGCAGTACTTC
few	-	TRBV6-2/TRBV6-3	TRBJ1-1	CASSYGQPNTEAFF	TGTGCCAGCAGTTACGGGCAGCCGAACACTGAAGCTTTCTTT
few	-	TRBV7-2	TRBJ2-3	CASSLISPRSTDTQYF	TGTGCCAGCAGCTTAATTTCCCCGAGGAGCACAGATACGCAGTATTTT
few	-	TRBV7-8	TRBJ1-6	CASSWRSGRNSPLHF	TGTGCCAGCAGCTGGCGGTCGGGGCGTAATTCACCCCTCCACTTT
few	TRBD1	TRBV7-6	TRBJ2-5	CASSLDPRTGGQETQYF	TGTGCCAGCAGCCTTGACCCACGGACAGGGGGCCAAGAGACCCAGTACTTC
-	TRBD2	TRBV7-2	TRBJ2-7	CAIPGGLFGGPGEQYF	TGTGCCATCCCGGGGGGGCTCTTTGGGGGGCCGGGGGAGCAGTACTTC
-	-	TRBV6-2/TRBV6-3	TRBJ2-2	CASTLPRAPNTGELFF	TGTGCCAGCACCCTCCCCCGGGCCCCGAACACCGGGGAGCTGTTTTTT
-	TRBD1	TRBV19	TRBJ2-5	CASPEQGLRRTQYF	TGTGCCAGCCCAGAACAGGGGCTGCGTAGGACCCAGTACTTC
-	-	TRBV7-2	TRBJ1-6	CASSLNAGASNSPLHF	TGTGCCAGCAGCTTAAATGCAGGGGCGTCCAATTCACCCCTCCACTTT
few	-	TRBV5-5	TRBJ2-5	CASSSRLAAYTQETQYF	TGTGCCAGCAGCTCGAGGTTAGCAGCATACACCCAAGAGACCCAGTACTTC
-	TRBD1	TRBV7-9	TRBJ2-6	CASTGLSGTGFGANVLTF	TGTGCCAGCACGGGCCTCTCCGGGACAGGGTTCGGGGCCAACGTCCTGACTTTC
-	-	TRBV7-8	TRBJ2-2	CASSLVGGAYTGELFF	TGTGCCAGCAGCTTAGTGGGGGGGGCCTACACCGGGGAGCTGTTTTTT
once	-	TRBV4-1	TRBJ1-2	CASSQGVDLNYGYTF	TGCGCCAGCAGCCAAGGGGTGGACCTTAACTATGGCTACACCTTC